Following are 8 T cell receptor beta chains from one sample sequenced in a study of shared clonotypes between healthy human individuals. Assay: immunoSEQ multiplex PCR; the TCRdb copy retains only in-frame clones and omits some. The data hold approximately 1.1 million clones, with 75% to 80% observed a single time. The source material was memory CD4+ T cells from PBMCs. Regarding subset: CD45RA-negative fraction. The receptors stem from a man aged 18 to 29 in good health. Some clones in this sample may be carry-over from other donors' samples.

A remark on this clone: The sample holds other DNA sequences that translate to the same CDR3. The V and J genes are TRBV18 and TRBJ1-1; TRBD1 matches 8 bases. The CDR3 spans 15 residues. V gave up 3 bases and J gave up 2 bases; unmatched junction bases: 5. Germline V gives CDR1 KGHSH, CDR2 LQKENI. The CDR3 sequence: CASSPGTGLNTEAFF. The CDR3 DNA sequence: TGTGCCAGCTCACCGGGGACAGGATTAAACACTGAAGCTTTCTTT.

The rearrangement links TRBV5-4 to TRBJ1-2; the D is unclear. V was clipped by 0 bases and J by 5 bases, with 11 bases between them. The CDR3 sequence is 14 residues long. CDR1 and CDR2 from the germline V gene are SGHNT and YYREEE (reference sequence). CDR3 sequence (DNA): TGTGCCAGCAGCTTGGGATTCGGGGATTATGGCTACACCTTC. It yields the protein CASSLGFGDYGYTF.

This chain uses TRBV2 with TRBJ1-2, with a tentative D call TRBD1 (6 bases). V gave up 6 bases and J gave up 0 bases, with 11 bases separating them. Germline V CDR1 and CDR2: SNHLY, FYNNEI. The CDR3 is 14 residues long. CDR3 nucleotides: TGTGCCAGCAGCTTACAGGGACCTAACTATGGCTACACCTTC. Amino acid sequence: CASSLQGPNYGYTF.

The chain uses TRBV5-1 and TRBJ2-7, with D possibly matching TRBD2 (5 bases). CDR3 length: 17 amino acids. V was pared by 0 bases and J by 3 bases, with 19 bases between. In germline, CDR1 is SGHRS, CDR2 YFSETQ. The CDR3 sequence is CASSLAVSGTTLYEQYF. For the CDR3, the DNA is TGCGCCAGCAGCTTGGCTGTATCGGGAACAACCCTCTACGAGCAGTACTTC. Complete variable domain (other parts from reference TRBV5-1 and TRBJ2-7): KAGVTQTPRYLIKTRGQQVTLSCSPISGHRSVSWYQQTPGQGLQFLFEYFSETQRNKGNFPGRFSGRQFSNSRSEMNVSTLELGDSALYLCASSLAVSGTTLYEQYFGPGTRLTVT.

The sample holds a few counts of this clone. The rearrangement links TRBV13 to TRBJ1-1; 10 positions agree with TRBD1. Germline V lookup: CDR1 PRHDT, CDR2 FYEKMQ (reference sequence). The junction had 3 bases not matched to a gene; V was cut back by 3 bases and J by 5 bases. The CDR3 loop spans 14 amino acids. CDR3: CASSLTGGGTEAFF. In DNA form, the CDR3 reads TGTGCCAGCAGCTTGACAGGGGGCGGGACTGAAGCTTTCTTT.

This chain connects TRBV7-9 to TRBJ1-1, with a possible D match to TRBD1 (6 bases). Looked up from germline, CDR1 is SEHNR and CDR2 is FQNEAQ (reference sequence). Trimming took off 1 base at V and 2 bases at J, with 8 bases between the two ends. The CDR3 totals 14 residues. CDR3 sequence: CASSLGTDNTEAFF. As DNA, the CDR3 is TGTGCCAGCAGCTTAGGGACAGACAACACTGAAGCTTTCTTT.

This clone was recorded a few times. The CDR3 coding sequence is TGTGCCAGCAGCTTAATGATGGACCACACTGAAGCTTTCTTT. Translation gives CASSLMMDHTEAFF. V is TRBV7-9 and J is TRBJ1-1, with D unclear. The CDR3 is 14 residues long. CDR1 is SEHNR, CDR2 FQNEAQ, per germline (reference sequence). V was shortened by 2 bases and J by 3 bases, with 10 bases between the two germline ends.

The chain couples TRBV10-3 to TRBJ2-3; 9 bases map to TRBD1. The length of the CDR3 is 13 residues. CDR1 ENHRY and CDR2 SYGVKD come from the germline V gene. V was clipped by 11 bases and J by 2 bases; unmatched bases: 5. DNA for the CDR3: TGTGCCGTGGGGACAGGGAACACAGATACGCAGTATTTT. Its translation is CAVGTGNTDTQYF.